One and the same sample provided the 5 T cell receptor beta chains below, sequenced in a study of technical replicates of blood from a handful of donors. Data came from immunoSEQ multiplex PCR; TCRdb stores just in-frame clones and leaves some out. The sample holds 70,000 or so clones; approximately 90% are singletons and the top ten take less than 0.5%. Sequencing input: T cells isolated from PBMCs. The receptor set was obtained from a human donor in good health.

This clone was counted once. The rearrangement joins TRBV30 to TRBJ1-1; a weak D match, TRBD1 (5 bases). From germline, CDR1 is GTSNPN and CDR2 SVGIG (reference sequence). The CDR3 covers 16 residues. Trimming removed 2 bases from V and 0 bases from J, with 16 bases in between. The CDR3 region is CAWSSETTVLNTEAFF. Here the CDR3 DNA reads TGTGCCTGGAGTTCCGAAACGACAGTCTTGAACACTGAAGCTTTCTTT. Variable domain in full (rest from reference TRBV30 and TRBJ1-1): SQTIHQWPATLVQPVGSPLSLECTVEGTSNPNLYWYRQAAGRGLQLLFYSVGIGQISSEVPQNLSASRPQDRQFILSSKKLLLSDSGFYLCAWSSETTVLNTEAFFGQGTRLTVV.

This rearrangement joins TRBV7-8 to TRBJ2-5, with TRBD2 matching 12 bases. The CDR3 runs to 16 residues. Trimming took 5 bases from V and 3 from J; bases not matched to a gene: 7. The V gene's germline CDR1 is SGHVS and CDR2 FQNEAQ. Here the CDR3 DNA reads TGTGCCAGCAGCCCCCGGAGACTAGCGGGAGAAGAGACCCAGTACTTC. This encodes CASSPRRLAGEETQYF.

The V and J genes are TRBV5-1 and TRBJ2-5, with TRBD1 matching 7 bases. With 4 bases clipped from V and 5 bases from J, the junction kept 14 bases outside the gene matches. The CDR3 is made up of 16 amino acids. Germline V gives CDR1 SGHRS, CDR2 YFSETQ. This CDR3 is CASSKTGTVRGETQYF. In DNA, the CDR3 is TGCGCCAGCAGCAAGACCGGGACAGTCAGGGGGGAGACCCAGTACTTC.

V usage is TRBV6-5 and J usage is TRBJ2-7; D remains unclear. V dropped 6 bases and J dropped 7 bases, with 10 bases sitting between them. Germline CDR1 reads MNHEY; CDR2 reads SVGAGI. This CDR3 contains 11 residues. CDR3 loop: CASSLYGEQYF. The DNA for the CDR3 is TGTGCCAGCAGCCTCTACGGTGAGCAGTACTTC.

The CDR3 spells CAWGGQGLRGYTF. Here the CDR3 DNA reads TGTGCCTGGGGGGGACAGGGGCTTCGAGGCTACACCTTC. The V gene is TRBV30, the J gene TRBJ1-2; 10 bases fit TRBD1. The CDR3 totals 13 residues. The V and J ends lost 5 bases and 8 bases, in that order; junction bases with no gene match: 8. CDR1 and CDR2 from the germline V gene are GTSNPN and SVGIG (reference sequence).